The sequence of this T cell receptor beta chain was determined in a study of tumor and adjacent non-tumor tissue in lung cancer. This sample's RNA came from whole unsorted tissue. The germline V gene encodes CDR1 SGHAT and CDR2 FQNNGV. The CDR3 extends over 14 amino acids. Worth noting for this clonotype: The CDR3 does not close with the conserved phenylalanine or tryptophan, likely indicating a read error.

The library came from three nested PCR rounds adapted from ARM-PCR protocols. From the multiplex PCR reads, TCRdb called clonotypes with MiXCR, one entry per CDR3 protein. The sample contains under 150,000 distinct CDR3 sequences, around 65% of which appear only once. The V gene is TRBV11-2, the J gene TRBJ1-2; D remains ambiguous. The sequence was obtained from a man aged 60-69 years with small cell lung cancer. The sample was lung tumor tissue. CDR3 in DNA: TGTGCCAGCAGCTTAAAGGCAGACTACTATAGCTACACCCTC. The encoded protein is CASSLKADYYSYTL.